This T cell receptor (beta chain) emerged from a study of blood T cells in healthy people across ages. The CDR3 runs 14 residues. J gave up 3 bases and V 2 bases, and 4 bases lay outside the gene matches. Germline CDR1 KGHSH, CDR2 LQKENI. This clonotype appeared a single time. The antigen is undetermined. Just one base apart from a much larger clone, this may be a read error. Alongside a J-beta primer mix, a sample-barcoded 5' primer served in a second PCR lasting roughly 6 to 11 cycles. TCRdb ran MiXCR on the 5' RACE reads and lists one entry per CDR3 protein. In the table there are about 1.5 million distinct CDR3 sequences, 35% to 45% of which are singletons. Study findings and constraints: A roughly linear age-dependent decrease characterized TCR beta diversity per million T cells.

The chain is built from TRBV18 and TRBJ2-7, with 7 bases lining up with TRBD2. The clonotype comes from a woman aged 18-29 years in good health. Sequencing was done on a sample of blood. CDR3 sequence: CASSPGTTDYEQYF. CDR3 DNA: TGTGCCAGCTCACCAGGGACTACCGACTACGAGCAGTACTTC. Using reference TRBV18 and TRBJ2-7 for the parts outside the CDR3, the full variable domain is NAGVMQNPRHLVRRRGQEARLRCSPMKGHSHVYWYRQLPEEGLKFMVYLQKENIIDESGMPKERFSAEFPKEGPSILRIQQVVRGDSAAYFCASSPGTTDYEQYFGPGTRLTVT.